These T cell receptor beta chains were read from a single sample in a study of blood T cells in healthy people across ages. TCRdb reprocessed the 5' RACE reads via MiXCR and lists one record per CDR3 protein. The table has approximately 820,000 distinct CDR3 sequences, under 55% seen once. The sample taken for sequencing was blood. The receptors derive from a man aged 55 to 69 in good health. CDR3s include the opening cysteine and the closing phenylalanine or tryptophan. The D gene is left open where the match is weak. Clone sizes are given selectively: once, few, many, or a class where the clone is expanded.

V: TRBV7-2
D: .
size: few
J: TRBJ1-1
length: 17
DNA: TGTGCCAGCAGCTTAGAGGGAGCAGTGGGTCTGAACACTGAAGCTTTCTTT
CDR3: CASSLEGAVGLNTEAFF

V: TRBV12-3/TRBV12-4
D: .
size: .
J: TRBJ2-1
length: 13
DNA: TGTGCCAGCAGTTTACATACCGACAATGAGCAGTTCTTC
CDR3: CASSLHTDNEQFF

V: TRBV29-1
D: .
size: .
J: TRBJ2-3
length: 13
DNA: TGCAGCGTTGAATGGGGAATCACAGATACGCAGTATTTT
CDR3: CSVEWGITDTQYF

V: TRBV20-1
D: TRBD1
size: .
J: TRBJ1-5
length: 17
DNA: TGCAGTGCTAGAGAGGGACAGACAATCGGAGGTGGTCAGCCCCAGCATTTT
CDR3: CSAREGQTIGGGQPQHF

V: TRBV6-2/TRBV6-3
D: TRBD1
size: .
J: TRBJ1-6
length: 14
DNA: TGTGCCAGCAGAGGACAGGGCGCAGATTCACCCCTCCACTTT
CDR3: CASRGQGADSPLHF

V: TRBV28
D: .
size: .
J: TRBJ1-1
length: 15
DNA: TGTGCCAGCAGCCGTAAGGGGACGGTGAACACTGAAGCTTTCTTT
CDR3: CASSRKGTVNTEAFF

V: TRBV10-3
D: TRBD1
size: .
J: TRBJ2-1
length: 19
DNA: TGTGCCATCAGTGAGTCGAGTGGTAGGGGGCTGGGCGCCTACAATGAGCAGTTCTTC
CDR3: CAISESSGRGLGAYNEQFF

V: TRBV2
D: TRBD1
size: .
J: TRBJ1-2
length: 14
DNA: TGTGCCAGCACCCAGGGGGGTGCTTCCTATGGCTACACCTTC
CDR3: CASTQGGASYGYTF

V: TRBV7-9
D: TRBD1
size: few
J: TRBJ1-2
length: 14
DNA: TGTGCCAGCAGCGGCCGGGACAGGGGTTATGGCTACACCTTC
CDR3: CASSGRDRGYGYTF

V: TRBV6-1
D: TRBD1
size: .
J: TRBJ1-1
length: 14
DNA: TGTGCCAGCAGTTTGGACAGGGGCCGCGCTGAAGCTTTCTTT
CDR3: CASSLDRGRAEAFF

V: TRBV20-1
D: TRBD1
size: .
J: TRBJ1-2
length: 14
DNA: TGCAGTGCAGACAGACAGGGGGCTTATGGTGGCTACACCTTC
CDR3: CSADRQGAYGGYTF

V: TRBV16
D: .
size: few
J: TRBJ2-7
length: 14
DNA: TGTGCCAGCAGCCCCCGGACTCGCCCCTACGAGCAGTACTTC
CDR3: CASSPRTRPYEQYF

V: TRBV20-1
D: .
size: .
J: TRBJ1-2
length: 11
DNA: TGCAGTGCTGAAGGAGCGTATGGCTACACCTTC
CDR3: CSAEGAYGYTF

V: TRBV30
D: TRBD1
size: .
J: TRBJ2-5
length: 12
DNA: TGTGCCTGGGACAGGGGGGGAGAGACCCAGTACTTC
CDR3: CAWDRGGETQYF

V: TRBV10-3
D: TRBD2
size: few
J: TRBJ2-5
length: 16
DNA: TGTGCCATCAGTCAGACTAGCTTCCCCTACCAAGAGACCCAGTACTTC
CDR3: CAISQTSFPYQETQYF

V: TRBV4-3
D: .
size: .
J: TRBJ2-7
length: 16
DNA: TGCGCCAGCAGCCAAGAAGAAGGGATCGGGGACTACGAGCAGTACTTC
CDR3: CASSQEEGIGDYEQYF

V: TRBV7-2
D: TRBD1
size: .
J: TRBJ1-1
length: 15
DNA: TGTGCCAGCAGCTTAGAAGGGACAGCTAACACTGAAGCTTTCTTT
CDR3: CASSLEGTANTEAFF